The entry below describes one T cell receptor beta chain. As yet, its antigen is unknown. Through a sample-barcoded 5' primer and a J-beta primer mix, a second PCR was run for roughly 7 to 12 cycles. One entry per CDR3 protein, called by TCRdb with MiXCR from the 5' RACE reads. The sample lists about 900,000 distinct CDR3 sequences, 60% to 80% occurring once. This sample was included in a study of blood T cells in healthy people across ages. There are 11 residues in the CDR3. The germline CDR1 and CDR2 sequences are MNHEY and SVGAGI. V was cut by 4 bases and J by 11 bases, with 11 bases left in between. Study observations and caveats: More naive CD4+ cells and higher diversity were found in long-lived than in aged donors.

The source is a man between 25 and 39 years old in good health. Sequenced material: blood. The J gene is TRBJ2-5, the V gene TRBV6-5; D unresolved. CDR3 nucleotide sequence: TGTGCCAGCAGTTCCCTCCAGGAGCAGTACTTC. It is translated as CASSSLQEQYF.